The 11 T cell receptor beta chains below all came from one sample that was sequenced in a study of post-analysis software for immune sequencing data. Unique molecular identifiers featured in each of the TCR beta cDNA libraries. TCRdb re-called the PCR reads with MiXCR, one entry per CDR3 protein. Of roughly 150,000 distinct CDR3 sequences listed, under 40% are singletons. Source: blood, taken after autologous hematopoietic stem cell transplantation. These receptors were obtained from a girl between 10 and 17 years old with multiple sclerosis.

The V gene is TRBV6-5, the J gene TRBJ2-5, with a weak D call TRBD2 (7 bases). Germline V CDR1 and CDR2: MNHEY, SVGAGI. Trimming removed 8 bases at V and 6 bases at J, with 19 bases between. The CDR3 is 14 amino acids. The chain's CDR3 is CASGGRETVKTQYF. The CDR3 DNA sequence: TGTGCCAGCGGGGGGCGGGAGACCGTGAAGACCCAGTACTTC.

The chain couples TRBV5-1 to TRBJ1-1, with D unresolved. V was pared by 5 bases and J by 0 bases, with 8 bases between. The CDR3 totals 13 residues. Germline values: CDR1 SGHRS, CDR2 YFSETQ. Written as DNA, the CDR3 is TGCGCCAGCAGGGTAGTATTGAACACTGAAGCTTTCTTT. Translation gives CASRVVLNTEAFF.

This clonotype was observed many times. The CDR3 region has the DNA TGCAGCGTTGGTGACAGGGGATACGAGCAGTACTTC. It specifies CSVGDRGYEQYF. The J gene is TRBJ2-7, the V gene TRBV29-1, with TRBD1 identical over 8 bases. CDR1 SQVTM and CDR2 ANQGSEA come from the germline V gene. V trimming: 4 bases; J trimming: 4 bases; junction bases outside the gene matches: 3. The CDR3 runs to 12 residues.

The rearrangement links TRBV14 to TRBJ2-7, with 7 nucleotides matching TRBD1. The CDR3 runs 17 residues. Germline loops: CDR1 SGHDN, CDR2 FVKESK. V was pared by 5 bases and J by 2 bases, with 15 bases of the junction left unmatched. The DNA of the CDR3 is TGTGCCAGCAGCATACGACACTGGACAGGCGTACCCTACGAGCAGTACTTC. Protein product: CASSIRHWTGVPYEQYF.

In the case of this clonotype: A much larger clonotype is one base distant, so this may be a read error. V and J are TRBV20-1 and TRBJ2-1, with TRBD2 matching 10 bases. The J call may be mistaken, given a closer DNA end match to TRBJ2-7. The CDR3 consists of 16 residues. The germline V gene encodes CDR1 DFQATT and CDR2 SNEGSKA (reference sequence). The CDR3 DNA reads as TGCAGTGCTGGCACTAGCGGGGTTAGCTCCTACAATGAGCAGTACTTC. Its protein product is CSAGTSGVSSYNEQYF.

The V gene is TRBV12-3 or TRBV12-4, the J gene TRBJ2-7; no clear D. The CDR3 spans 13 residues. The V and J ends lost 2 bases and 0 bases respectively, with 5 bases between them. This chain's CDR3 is CASSLKGSYEQYF. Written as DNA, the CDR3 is TGTGCCAGCAGTTTAAAGGGCTCCTACGAGCAGTACTTC.

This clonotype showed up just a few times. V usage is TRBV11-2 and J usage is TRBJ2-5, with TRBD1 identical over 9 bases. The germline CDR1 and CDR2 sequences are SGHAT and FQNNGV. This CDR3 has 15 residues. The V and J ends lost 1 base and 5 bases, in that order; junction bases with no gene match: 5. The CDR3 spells CASSLGDRDVETQYF. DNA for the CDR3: TGTGCCAGCAGCTTAGGGGACAGGGATGTTGAGACCCAGTACTTC. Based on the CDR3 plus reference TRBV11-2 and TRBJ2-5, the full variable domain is EAGVAQSPRYKIIEKRQSVAFWCNPISGHATLYWYQQILGQGPKLLIQFQNNGVVDDSQLPKDRFSAERLKGVDSTLKIQPAKLEDSAVYLCASSLGDRDVETQYFGPGTRLLVL.

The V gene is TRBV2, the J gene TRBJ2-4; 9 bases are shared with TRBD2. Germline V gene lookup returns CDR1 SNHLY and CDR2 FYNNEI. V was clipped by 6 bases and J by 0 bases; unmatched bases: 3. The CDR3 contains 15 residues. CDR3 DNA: TGTGCCAGCAGACCTAGCGGGGTAGCCAAAAACATTCAGTACTTC. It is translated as CASRPSGVAKNIQYF. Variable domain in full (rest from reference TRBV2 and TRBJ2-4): EPEVTQTPSHQVTQMGQEVILRCVPISNHLYFYWYRQILGQKVEFLVSFYNNEISEKSEIFDDQFSVERPDGSNFTLKIRSTKLEDSAMYFCASRPSGVAKNIQYFGAGTRLSVL.

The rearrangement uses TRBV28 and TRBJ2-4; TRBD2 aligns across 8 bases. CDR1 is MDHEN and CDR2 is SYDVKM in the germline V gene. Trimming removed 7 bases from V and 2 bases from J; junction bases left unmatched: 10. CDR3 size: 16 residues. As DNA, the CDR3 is TGTGCCAGCAACCCAGCGGGAGTTGTAACCAAAAACATTCAGTACTTC. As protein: CASNPAGVVTKNIQYF.

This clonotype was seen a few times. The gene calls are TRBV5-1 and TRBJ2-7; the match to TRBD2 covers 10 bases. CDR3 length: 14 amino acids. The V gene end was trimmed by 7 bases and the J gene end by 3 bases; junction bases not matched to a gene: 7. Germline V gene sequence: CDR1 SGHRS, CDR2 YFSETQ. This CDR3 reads CASASGSVSYEQYF. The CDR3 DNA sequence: TGCGCCAGCGCTAGCGGGAGTGTTAGCTACGAGCAGTACTTC.

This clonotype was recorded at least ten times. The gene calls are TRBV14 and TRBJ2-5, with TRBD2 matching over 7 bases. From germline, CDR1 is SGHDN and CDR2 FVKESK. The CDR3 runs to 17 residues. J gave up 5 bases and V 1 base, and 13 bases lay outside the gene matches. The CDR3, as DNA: TGTGCCAGCAGCCAAGGACGCGACGCCGGGGGGTTTGAGACCCAGTACTTC. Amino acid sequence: CASSQGRDAGGFETQYF.